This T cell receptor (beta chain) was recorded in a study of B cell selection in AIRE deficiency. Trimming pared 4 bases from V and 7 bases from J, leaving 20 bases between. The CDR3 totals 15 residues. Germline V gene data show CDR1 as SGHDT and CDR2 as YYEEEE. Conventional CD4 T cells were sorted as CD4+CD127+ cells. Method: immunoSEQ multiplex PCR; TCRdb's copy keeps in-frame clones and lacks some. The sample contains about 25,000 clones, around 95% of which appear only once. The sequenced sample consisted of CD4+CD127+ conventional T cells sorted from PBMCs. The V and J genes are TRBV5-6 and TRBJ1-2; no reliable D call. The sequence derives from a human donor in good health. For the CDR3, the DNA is TGTGCCAGCAGCCCCCGACGGTCAAGCTCCCTTGGCTACACCTTC. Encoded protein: CASSPRRSSSLGYTF.